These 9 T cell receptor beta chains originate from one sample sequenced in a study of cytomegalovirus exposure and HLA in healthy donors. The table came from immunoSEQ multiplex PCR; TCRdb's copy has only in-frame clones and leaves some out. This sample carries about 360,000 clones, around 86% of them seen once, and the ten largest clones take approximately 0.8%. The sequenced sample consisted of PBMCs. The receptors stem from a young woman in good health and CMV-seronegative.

CDR3 in DNA: TGTGCCAGCAGTACAGGGGGCGGATTCGTCACTGAAGCTTTCTTT. Translating it yields CASSTGGGFVTEAFF. This chain joins TRBV2 and TRBJ1-1, with 9 bases matching TRBD1. V trimming: 5 bases; J trimming: 4 bases; junction bases outside the gene matches: 8. CDR1 and CDR2 (germline): SNHLY, FYNNEI. The CDR3 consists of 15 residues.

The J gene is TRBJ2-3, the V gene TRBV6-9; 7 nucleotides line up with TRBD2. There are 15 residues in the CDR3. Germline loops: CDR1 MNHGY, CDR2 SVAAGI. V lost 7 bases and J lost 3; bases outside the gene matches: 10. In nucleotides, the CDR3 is TGTGCCAGCAAAGGGACTACGGGGCGTACAGATACGCAGTATTTT. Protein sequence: CASKGTTGRTDTQYF.

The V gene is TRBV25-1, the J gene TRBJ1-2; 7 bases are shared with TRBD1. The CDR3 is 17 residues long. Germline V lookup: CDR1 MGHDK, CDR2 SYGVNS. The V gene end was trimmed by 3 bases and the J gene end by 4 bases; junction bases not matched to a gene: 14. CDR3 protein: CASSESLSAGGFYGYTF. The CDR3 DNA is TGTGCCAGCAGTGAGTCTCTATCGGCAGGGGGGTTCTATGGCTACACCTTC.

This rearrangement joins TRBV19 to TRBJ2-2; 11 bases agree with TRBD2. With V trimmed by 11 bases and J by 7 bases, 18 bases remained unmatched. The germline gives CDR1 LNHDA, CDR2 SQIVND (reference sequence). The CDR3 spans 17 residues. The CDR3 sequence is CASDPGTSGSGYGELFF. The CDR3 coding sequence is TGTGCCTCCGACCCCGGTACTAGCGGGAGTGGATACGGGGAGCTGTTTTTT.

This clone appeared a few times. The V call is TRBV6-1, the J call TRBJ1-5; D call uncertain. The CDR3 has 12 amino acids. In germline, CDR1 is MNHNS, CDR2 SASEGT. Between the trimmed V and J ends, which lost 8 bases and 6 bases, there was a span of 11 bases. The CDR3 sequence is CASGGSAQPQHF. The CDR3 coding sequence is TGTGCCAGCGGAGGGTCCGCTCAGCCCCAGCATTTT.

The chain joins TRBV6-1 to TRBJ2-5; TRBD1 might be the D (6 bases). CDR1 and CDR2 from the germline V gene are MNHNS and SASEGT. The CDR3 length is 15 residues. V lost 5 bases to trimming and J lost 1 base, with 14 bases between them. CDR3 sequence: CASSRTGNGQETQYF. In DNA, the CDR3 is TGTGCCAGCAGTCGTACAGGGAACGGCCAAGAGACCCAGTACTTC.

The DNA of the CDR3 is TGTGCCAGCAGTTTCAGGGTAGGGTCCGAAGCTTTCTTT. Amino acids: CASSFRVGSEAFF. The chain combines TRBV27 with TRBJ1-1; maybe TRBD1 (5 bases). V was trimmed by 3 bases and J by 8 bases, leaving 13 bases between them. Germline V gene data show CDR1 as MNHEY and CDR2 as SMNVEV (reference sequence). This CDR3 comprises 13 residues.

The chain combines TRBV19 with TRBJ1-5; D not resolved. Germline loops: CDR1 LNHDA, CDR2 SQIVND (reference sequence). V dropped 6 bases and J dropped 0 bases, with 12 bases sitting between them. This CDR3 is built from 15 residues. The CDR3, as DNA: TGTGCCAGTAGCCCTCCCGCCTATAGCAATCAGCCCCAGCATTTT. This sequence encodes CASSPPAYSNQPQHF.

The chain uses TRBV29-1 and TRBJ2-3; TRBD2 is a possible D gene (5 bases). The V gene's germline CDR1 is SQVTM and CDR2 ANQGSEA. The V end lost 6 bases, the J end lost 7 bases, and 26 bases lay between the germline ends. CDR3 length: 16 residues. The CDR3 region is CSVDPLLSGASNTQYF. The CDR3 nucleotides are TGCAGCGTCGATCCCCTGCTGAGCGGTGCTTCCAATACGCAGTATTTT.